Below, one T cell receptor (beta chain) is given with its context. Under the authors' procedure: From reference gene primer amplification, estimates of nucleated cell counts were derived. Generated by immunoSEQ multiplex PCR, the TCRdb table keeps only in-frame clones and is missing some. That table is the source of V, J and clone size, and D and trimming were worked out from the DNA. Of some 290,000 clones listed, roughly 87% were seen once; the top ten hold around 2.2%. The data were taken from a study of blood T cell repertoires in COVID-19. Study overall: Material from acute and convalescent COVID-19 was sourced from the United States, Italy and Spain. From T cells, B-cell-depleted T cells, or PBMCs came the material, which was cDNA or gDNA.

With 4 bases clipped from V and 6 bases from J, the junction kept 8 bases outside the gene matches. Germline V gene sequence: CDR1 SGDLS, CDR2 YYNGEE. The CDR3 length is 17 residues. The sequenced sample consisted of peripheral blood. The rearrangement links TRBV9 to TRBJ2-1; TRBD2 aligns across 15 bases. The TCR was taken from a woman aged 50 to 65 who had recovered from COVID-19. CDR3 loop: CASSPPGLAGGLNEQFF. CDR3 DNA sequence: TGTGCCAGCAGCCCCCCCGGACTAGCGGGGGGGCTCAATGAGCAGTTCTTC.